The subject of this entry is one T cell receptor beta chain. The sample comes from a study of blood T cell repertoires in COVID-19. Study-wide context: Sources were T cells, B-cell-depleted T cells, or PBMCs; the material itself was cDNA or gDNA.

Germline-derived CDR1 and CDR2 are SGHTA and FQGTGA. CDR3 size: 15 residues. The V gene lost 6 bases and the J gene lost 2 bases, with 14 bases spanning the gap. Clones were sequenced by immunoSEQ multiplex PCR, and TCRdb holds only the in-frame ones, with some missing. The sample lists 150,000 to 180,000 clones; roughly 84% were seen once. The chain employs TRBV7-3 and TRBJ2-1, with D perhaps matching TRBD2 (5 bases). The clonotype originates from a woman aged 55-70 years with COVID-19, enrolled during active disease. Sample: peripheral blood. The CDR3 DNA follows: TGTGCCAGCAGTTCCCCGGGATCTACCTACAATGAGCAGTTCTTC. This encodes CASSSPGSTYNEQFF.